A single sample is the source of the 7 T cell receptor beta chains below, sequenced in a study of T cells in Graves' hyperthyroidism and ophthalmopathy. Researchers amplified the TCR beta CDR3 regions from RNA transcripts. First-round RT-PCR of the TCR CDR3 relied on the HTBI primer set. MiXCR was run by TCRdb on the multiplex PCR reads, yielding one entry per CDR3 protein. The table records under 350,000 distinct CDR3 sequences, approximately 14% of them present only once. The sample comprised blood. These receptors all come from a woman aged 40 to 50 with Graves' ophthalmopathy.

V gene TRBV4-1 combines with J gene TRBJ2-7; 10 nucleotides align to TRBD2. CDR3 length: 16 residues. The germline V gene encodes CDR1 MGHRA and CDR2 YSYEKL. Germline trimming cut 3 bases from V and 4 bases from J; bases unmatched to any gene: 9. The CDR3 here is CASSQGAAGGPYEQYF. Written as DNA, the CDR3 is TGCGCCAGCAGCCAGGGTGCAGCGGGGGGGCCTTACGAGCAGTACTTC.

This clonotype came up a few times. This chain uses TRBV9 with TRBJ2-3; the D gene could be TRBD1 or TRBD2 (5 bases each). The CDR3 sequence is 15 residues long. V gave up 2 bases and J gave up 0 bases, with 10 bases separating them. Germline-derived CDR1 and CDR2 are SGDLS and YYNGEE. In DNA form, the CDR3 reads TGTGCCAGCAGCGTCCGGGACGGCAGCACAGATACGCAGTATTTT. Its translation is CASSVRDGSTDTQYF.

The chain has TRBV28 and TRBJ1-5; weak D call: TRBD1 (5 bases). The CDR3 totals 16 residues. Germline assignment: CDR1 MDHEN and CDR2 SYDVKM. Trimming pared 6 bases from V and 3 bases from J, leaving 18 bases between. CDR3: CASRLLAGQTNQPQHF. DNA of the CDR3: TGTGCCAGCAGGCTGCTGGCAGGGCAAACCAATCAGCCCCAGCATTTT.

V is TRBV7-2 and J is TRBJ2-1; the match to TRBD2 covers 8 bases. Germline V lookup: CDR1 SGHTA, CDR2 FQGNSA. J gave up 3 bases and V 4 bases, and 8 bases lay outside the gene matches. CDR3 length equals 16 residues. This CDR3 is CASSYQAGAHYNEQFF. CDR3 DNA sequence: TGTGCCAGCAGCTACCAAGCGGGAGCGCACTACAATGAGCAGTTCTTC.

This clonotype was found many times. The rearrangement uses TRBV20-1 and TRBJ2-3; a weak D match, TRBD2 (6 bases). Germline V gene sequence: CDR1 DFQATT, CDR2 SNEGSKA (reference sequence). The length of the CDR3 is 14 residues. The V end was cut by 4 bases, the J end by 0 bases, with 11 bases between. CDR3 coding DNA: TGCAGTGCTACGGGAGTTCCTAGCACAGATACGCAGTATTTT. This gives the protein CSATGVPSTDTQYF.

This clonotype was counted at least ten times. The rearrangement joins TRBV29-1 to TRBJ2-2, with TRBD2 identical over 7 bases. The CDR3 spans 16 residues. Germline CDR1 is SQVTM and CDR2 is ANQGSEA. J lost 2 bases, V lost 4 bases, and 10 bases had no gene match. DNA for the CDR3: TGCAGCGTTGGGTTTGGACTAGGCATTAACACCGGGGAGCTGTTTTTT. As protein: CSVGFGLGINTGELFF.

This clonotype appeared many times. It is unclear where the CDR3 begins or ends on the DNA, so no DNA is shown, and the CDR3 is as TCRdb lists it. V usage is TRBV27 and J usage is TRBJ2-3; the table's TRBD1 call for D was not verified on the DNA. The CDR3 adds up to 14 amino acids, both ends counted. From germline, CDR1 is MNHEY and CDR2 SMNVEV (reference sequence). The CDR3 region is CASSSSDGRDTQYF.